This paragraph covers one T cell receptor (beta chain) sequence. Clinical history reported by participants formed the basis on which cohorts were assigned. The CDR3 is 13 residues long. Looked up from germline, CDR1 is MGHRA and CDR2 is YSYEKL. The V end lost 7 bases, the J end lost 5 bases, and 14 bases lay between the germline ends. These data are taken from a study of blood T cell repertoires in COVID-19. In the study overall: COVID-19 samples, acute and convalescent, were from the United States, Italy and Spain.

The authors' processing: Counts of nucleated cells, estimated from reference gene primer amplification, were obtained. TCRdb keeps only in-frame clones here, not all; method: immunoSEQ multiplex PCR. V and J calls and clone size are as listed in that table; D and trimming were resolved from the DNA. The sample has roughly 260,000 clones, roughly 86% seen once. The material sequenced was PBMCs or T cells enriched from blood (not recorded which). This chain joins TRBV4-1 and TRBJ1-1; no clear D. The TCR was taken from a young woman who had recovered from COVID-19. The CDR3, as DNA: TGCGCCAGCATGCATGGTCCGGAGACTGAAGCTTTCTTT. Its translation is CASMHGPETEAFF.